This T cell receptor (beta chain) came from a study of monozygotic twins with inflammatory bowel disease. The germline gives CDR1 SGHVS, CDR2 FNYEAQ. CDR3 size: 14 residues. For each CDR3 protein, TCRdb gives one entry from its re-call of the 5' RACE reads, without DNA. The listing records more than 300,000 distinct CDR3 sequences. This clonotype originated in a human donor with ulcerative colitis or Crohn's disease, or a healthy co-twin of an affected twin (not recorded which). The rearrangement uses TRBV7-6 and TRBJ2-7; the D gene TCRdb calls, TRBD1, cannot be checked with no DNA. What was sequenced was blood. The CDR3 spells CASSQNPRRSEQYF. Variable domain in full (rest from reference TRBV7-6 and TRBJ2-7): GAGVSQSPRYKVTKRGQDVALRCDPISGHVSLYWYRQALGQGPEFLTYFNYEAQQDKSGLPNDRFSAERPEGSISTLTIQRTEQRDSAMYRCASSQNPRRSEQYFGPGTRLTVT.